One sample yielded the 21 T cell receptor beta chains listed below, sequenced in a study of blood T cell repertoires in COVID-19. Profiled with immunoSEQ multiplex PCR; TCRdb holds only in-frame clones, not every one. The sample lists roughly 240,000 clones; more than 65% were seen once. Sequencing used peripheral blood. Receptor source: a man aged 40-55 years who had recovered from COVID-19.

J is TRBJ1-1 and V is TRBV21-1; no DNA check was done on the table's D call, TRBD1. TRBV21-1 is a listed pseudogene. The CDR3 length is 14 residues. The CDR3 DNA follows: TGTGCCAGCACAATCCACAGGGAAAACACTGAAGCTTTCTTT. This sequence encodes CASTIHRENTEAFF.

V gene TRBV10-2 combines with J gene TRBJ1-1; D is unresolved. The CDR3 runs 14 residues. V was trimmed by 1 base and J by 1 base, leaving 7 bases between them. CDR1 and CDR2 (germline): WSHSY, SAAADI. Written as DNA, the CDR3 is TGCGCCAGCAGTGAGTACAACACGAACACTGAAGCTTTCTTT. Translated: CASSEYNTNTEAFF.

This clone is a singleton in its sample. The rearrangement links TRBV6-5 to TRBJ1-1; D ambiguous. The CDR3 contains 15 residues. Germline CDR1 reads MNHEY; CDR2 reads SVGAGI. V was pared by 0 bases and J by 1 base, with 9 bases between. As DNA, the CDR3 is TGTGCCAGCAGTTACTCCGTTCCCGGGAACACTGAAGCTTTCTTT. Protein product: CASSYSVPGNTEAFF.

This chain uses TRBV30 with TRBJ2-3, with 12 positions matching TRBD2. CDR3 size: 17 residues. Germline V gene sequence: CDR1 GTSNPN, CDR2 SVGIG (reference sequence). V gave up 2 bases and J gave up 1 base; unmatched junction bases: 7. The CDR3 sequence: CAWSLAGGPRGTDTQYF. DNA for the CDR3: TGTGCCTGGAGTCTAGCGGGAGGGCCGCGGGGCACAGATACGCAGTATTTT.

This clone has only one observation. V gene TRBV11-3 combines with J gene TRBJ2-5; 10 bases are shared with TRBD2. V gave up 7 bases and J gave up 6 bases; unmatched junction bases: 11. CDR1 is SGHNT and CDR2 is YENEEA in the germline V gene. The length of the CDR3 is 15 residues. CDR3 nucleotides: TGTGCCAGCAACCCGGGCAGCGGGGGGGCAAAGACCCAGTACTTC. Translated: CASNPGSGGAKTQYF.

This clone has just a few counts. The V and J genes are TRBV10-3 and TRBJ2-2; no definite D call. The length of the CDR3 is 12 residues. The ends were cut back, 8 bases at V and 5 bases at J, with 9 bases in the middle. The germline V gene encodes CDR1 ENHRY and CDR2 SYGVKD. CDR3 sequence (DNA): TGTGCCATCTGCGCGGCTACCGGGGAGCTGTTTTTT. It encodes CAICAATGELFF.

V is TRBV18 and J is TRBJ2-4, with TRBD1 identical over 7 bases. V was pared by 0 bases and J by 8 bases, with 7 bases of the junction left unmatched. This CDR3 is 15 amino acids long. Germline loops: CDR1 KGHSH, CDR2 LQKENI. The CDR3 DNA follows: TGTGCCAGCTCACCACCCGTCCAGGGGGTGTACATTCAGTACTTC. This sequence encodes CASSPPVQGVYIQYF.

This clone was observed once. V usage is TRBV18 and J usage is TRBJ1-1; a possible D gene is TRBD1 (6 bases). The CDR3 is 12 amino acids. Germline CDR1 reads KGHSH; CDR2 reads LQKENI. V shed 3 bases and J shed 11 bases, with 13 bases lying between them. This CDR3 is CASSPADRRAFF. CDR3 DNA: TGTGCCAGCTCACCGGCCGACAGGAGGGCTTTCTTT.

The CDR3 spells CASSSILYNEQFF. As DNA, the CDR3 is TGTGCCAGCAGCTCCATCCTATACAATGAGCAGTTCTTC. The chain uses TRBV3-1 (or the pseudogene TRBV3-2) and TRBJ2-1; D is unresolved. Germline V gene data show CDR1 as LGHDT and CDR2 as YNNKEL (reference sequence). The CDR3 loop spans 13 amino acids. Trimming removed 5 bases at V and 4 bases at J, with 9 bases between.

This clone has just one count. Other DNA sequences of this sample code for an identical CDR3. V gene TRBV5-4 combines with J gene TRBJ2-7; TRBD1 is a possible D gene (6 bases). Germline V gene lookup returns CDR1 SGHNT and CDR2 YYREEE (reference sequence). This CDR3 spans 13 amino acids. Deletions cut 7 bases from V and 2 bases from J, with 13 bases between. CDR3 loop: CASSRDTTYEQYF. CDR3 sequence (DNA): TGTGCCAGCTCCAGGGACACCACCTACGAGCAGTACTTC.

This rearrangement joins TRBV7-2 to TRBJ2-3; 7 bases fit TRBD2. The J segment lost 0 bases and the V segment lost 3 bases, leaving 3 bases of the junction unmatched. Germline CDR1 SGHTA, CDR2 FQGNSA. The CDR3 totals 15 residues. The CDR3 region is CASSFRAGSTDTQYF. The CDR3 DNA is TGTGCCAGCAGCTTCCGAGCGGGAAGCACAGATACGCAGTATTTT.

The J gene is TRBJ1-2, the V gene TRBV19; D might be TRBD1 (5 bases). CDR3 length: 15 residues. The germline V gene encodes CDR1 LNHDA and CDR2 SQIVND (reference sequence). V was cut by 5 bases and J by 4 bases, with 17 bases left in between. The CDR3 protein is CASSAGPARFYGYTF. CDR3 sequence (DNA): TGTGCCAGTAGTGCGGGACCTGCCCGCTTCTATGGCTACACCTTC. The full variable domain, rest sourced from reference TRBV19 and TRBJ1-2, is DGGITQSPKYLFRKEGQNVTLSCEQNLNHDAMYWYRQDPGQGLRLIYYSQIVNDFQKGDIAEGYSVSREKKESFPLTVTSAQKNPTAFYLCASSAGPARFYGYTFGSGTRLTVV.

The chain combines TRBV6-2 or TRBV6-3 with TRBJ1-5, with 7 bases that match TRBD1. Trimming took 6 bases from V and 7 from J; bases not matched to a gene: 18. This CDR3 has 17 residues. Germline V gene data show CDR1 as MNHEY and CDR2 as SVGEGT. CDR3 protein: CASSPIQGRYPRQPQHF. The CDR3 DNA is TGTGCCAGCAGCCCGATACAGGGGCGCTACCCTAGGCAGCCCCAGCATTTT.

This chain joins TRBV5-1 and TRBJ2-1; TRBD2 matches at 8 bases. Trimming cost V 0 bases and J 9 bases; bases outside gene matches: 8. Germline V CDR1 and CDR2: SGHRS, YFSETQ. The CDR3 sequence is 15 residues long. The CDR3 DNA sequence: TGCGCCAGCAGCTTGGAGCCGGGGGGGCAGGTTGAGCAGTTCTTC. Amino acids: CASSLEPGGQVEQFF.

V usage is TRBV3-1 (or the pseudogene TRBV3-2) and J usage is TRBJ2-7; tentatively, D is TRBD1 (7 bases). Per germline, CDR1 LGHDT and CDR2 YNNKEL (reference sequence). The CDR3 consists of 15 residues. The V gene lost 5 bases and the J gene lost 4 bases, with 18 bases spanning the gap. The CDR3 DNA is TGTGCCAGCAGCTCAGGGGGGCCCTCCCTATACGAGCAGTACTTC. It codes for CASSSGGPSLYEQYF.

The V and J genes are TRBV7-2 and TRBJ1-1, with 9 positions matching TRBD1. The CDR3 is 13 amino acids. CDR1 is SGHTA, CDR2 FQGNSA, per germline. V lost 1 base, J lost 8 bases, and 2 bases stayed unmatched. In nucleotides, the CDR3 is TGTGCCAGCAGCTTAGGAACAGGGGGCGAAGCTTTCTTT. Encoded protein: CASSLGTGGEAFF.

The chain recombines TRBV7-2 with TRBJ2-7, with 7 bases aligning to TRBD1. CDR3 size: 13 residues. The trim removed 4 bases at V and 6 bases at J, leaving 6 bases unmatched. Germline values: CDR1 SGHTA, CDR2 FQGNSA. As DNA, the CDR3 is TGTGCCAGCAGCTCTCAAACAGGGGTCGAGCAGTACTTC. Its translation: CASSSQTGVEQYF.

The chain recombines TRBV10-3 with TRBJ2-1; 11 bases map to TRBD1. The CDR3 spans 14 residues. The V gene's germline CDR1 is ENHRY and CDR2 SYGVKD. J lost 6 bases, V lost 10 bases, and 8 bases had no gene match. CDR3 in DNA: TGTGCCACGAGTCCGGGACAGGGGGTCAATGAGCAGTTCTTC. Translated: CATSPGQGVNEQFF.

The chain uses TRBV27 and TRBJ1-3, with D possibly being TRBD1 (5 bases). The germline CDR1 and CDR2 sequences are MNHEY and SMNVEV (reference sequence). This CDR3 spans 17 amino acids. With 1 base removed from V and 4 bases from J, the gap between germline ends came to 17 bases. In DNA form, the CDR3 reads TGTGCCAGCAGTTTATTAAGCGCAGGGTTTGCCGGAAACACCATATATTTT. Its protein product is CASSLLSAGFAGNTIYF.

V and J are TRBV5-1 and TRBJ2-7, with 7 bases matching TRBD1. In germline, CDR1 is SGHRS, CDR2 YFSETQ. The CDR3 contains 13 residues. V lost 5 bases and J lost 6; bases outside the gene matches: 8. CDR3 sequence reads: CASREGASGEQYF. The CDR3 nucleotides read TGCGCCAGCAGAGAGGGGGCAAGCGGCGAGCAGTACTTC.

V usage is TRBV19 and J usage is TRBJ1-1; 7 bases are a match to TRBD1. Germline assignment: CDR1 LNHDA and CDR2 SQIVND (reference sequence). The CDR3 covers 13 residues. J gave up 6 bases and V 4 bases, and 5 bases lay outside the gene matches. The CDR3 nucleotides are TGTGCCAGTAGTAACCGCGACAGGGCTGAAGCTTTCTTT. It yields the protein CASSNRDRAEAFF.